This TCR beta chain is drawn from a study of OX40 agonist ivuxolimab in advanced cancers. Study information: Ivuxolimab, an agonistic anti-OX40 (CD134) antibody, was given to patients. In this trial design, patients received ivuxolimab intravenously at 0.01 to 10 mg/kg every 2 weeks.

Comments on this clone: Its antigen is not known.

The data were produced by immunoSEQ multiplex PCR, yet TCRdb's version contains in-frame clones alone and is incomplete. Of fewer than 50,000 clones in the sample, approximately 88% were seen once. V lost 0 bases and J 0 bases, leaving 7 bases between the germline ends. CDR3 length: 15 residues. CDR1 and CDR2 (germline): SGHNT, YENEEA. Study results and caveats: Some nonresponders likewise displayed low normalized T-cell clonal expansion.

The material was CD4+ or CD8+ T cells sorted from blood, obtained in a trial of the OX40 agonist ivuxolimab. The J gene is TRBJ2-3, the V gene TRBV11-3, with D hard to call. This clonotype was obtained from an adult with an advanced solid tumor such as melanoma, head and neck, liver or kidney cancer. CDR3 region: CASSLEGSSTDTQYF. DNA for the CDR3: TGTGCCAGCAGCTTAGAGGGAAGTAGCACAGATACGCAGTATTTT. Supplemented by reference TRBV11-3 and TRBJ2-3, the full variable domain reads EAGVVQSPRYKIIEKKQPVAFWCNPISGHNTLYWYLQNLGQGPELLIRYENEEAVDDSQLPKDRFSAERLKGVDSTLKIQPAELGDSAVYLCASSLEGSSTDTQYFGPGTRLTVL.